This T cell receptor beta chain was retrieved from a study of cytomegalovirus exposure and HLA in healthy donors. Points from the study as a whole: TCR beta chain V- and J-gene trimming was linked, in a later analysis, to a missense variant in DCLRE1C. Earlier findings revealed that most TCR beta V segments proved productive either about 87% or about 30% of the time. There were under 200 TCR beta chains listed as cytomegalovirus-associated.

This clone was seen only a few times. Its antigen is currently unknown. CDR1 is SGHRS and CDR2 is YFSETQ in the germline V gene. Deletions cut 2 bases from V and 2 bases from J, with 14 bases between. There are 17 residues in the CDR3. Use of 60 Vbeta and 13 Jbeta primers characterized the PCR. Profiling relied on immunoSEQ multiplex PCR, and the TCRdb table lists in-frame clones only, not all of them. The table has about 150,000 clones, about 83% seen once. The chain uses TRBV5-1 and TRBJ2-6, with D maybe TRBD2 (5 bases). The clonotype originates from a woman in her 30s in good health and CMV-seronegative. Sequences were obtained from PBMCs. Here the CDR3 DNA reads TGCGCCAGCAGCTTAAAGGGCGGGCATGCTGGGGCCAACGTCCTGACTTTC. Translated, it gives CASSLKGGHAGANVLTF.